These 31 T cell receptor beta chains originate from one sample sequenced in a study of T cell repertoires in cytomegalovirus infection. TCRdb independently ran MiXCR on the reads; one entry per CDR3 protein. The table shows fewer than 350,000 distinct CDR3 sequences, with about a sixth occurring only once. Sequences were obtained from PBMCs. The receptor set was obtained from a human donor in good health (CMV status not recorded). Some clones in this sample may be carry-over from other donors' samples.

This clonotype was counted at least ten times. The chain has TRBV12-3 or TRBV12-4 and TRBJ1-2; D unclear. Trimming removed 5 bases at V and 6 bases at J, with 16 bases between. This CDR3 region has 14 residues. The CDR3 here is CASSPSVVGDGYTF. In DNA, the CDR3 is TGTGCCAGCAGTCCCTCGGTAGTCGGGGATGGCTACACCTTC.

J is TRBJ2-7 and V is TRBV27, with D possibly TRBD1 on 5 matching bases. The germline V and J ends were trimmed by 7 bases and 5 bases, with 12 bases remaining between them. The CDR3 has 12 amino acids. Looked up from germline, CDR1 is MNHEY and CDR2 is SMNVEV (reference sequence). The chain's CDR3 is CASMTRDNEQYF. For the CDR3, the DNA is TGTGCCAGCATGACCAGGGATAACGAGCAGTACTTC.

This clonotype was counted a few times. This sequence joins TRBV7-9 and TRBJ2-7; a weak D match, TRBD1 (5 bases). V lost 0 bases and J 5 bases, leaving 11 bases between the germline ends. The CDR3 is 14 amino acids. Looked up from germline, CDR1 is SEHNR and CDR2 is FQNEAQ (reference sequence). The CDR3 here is CASSLALGAHEQYF. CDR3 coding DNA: TGTGCCAGCAGCTTAGCTCTAGGGGCGCACGAGCAGTACTTC.

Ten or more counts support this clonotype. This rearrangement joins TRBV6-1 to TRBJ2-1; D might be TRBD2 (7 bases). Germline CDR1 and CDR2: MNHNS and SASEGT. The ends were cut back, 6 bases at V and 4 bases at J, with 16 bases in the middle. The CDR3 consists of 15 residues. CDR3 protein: CASRKQGGGYNEQFF. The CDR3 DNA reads TGTGCCAGCAGGAAACAGGGAGGGGGTTACAATGAGCAGTTCTTC.

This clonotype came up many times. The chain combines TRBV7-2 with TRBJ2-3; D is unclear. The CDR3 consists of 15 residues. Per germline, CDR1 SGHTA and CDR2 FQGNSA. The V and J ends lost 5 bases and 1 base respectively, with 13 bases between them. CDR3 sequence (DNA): TGTGCCAGCAGCCAGAACATCCTCCGCACAGATACGCAGTATTTT. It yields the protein CASSQNILRTDTQYF.

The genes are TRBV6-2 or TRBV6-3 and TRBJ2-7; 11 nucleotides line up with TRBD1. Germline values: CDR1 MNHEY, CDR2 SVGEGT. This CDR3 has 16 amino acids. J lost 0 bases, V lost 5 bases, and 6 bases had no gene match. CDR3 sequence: CASSPGQGARSYEQYF. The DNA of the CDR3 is TGTGCCAGCAGTCCTGGACAGGGGGCACGCTCCTACGAGCAGTACTTC.

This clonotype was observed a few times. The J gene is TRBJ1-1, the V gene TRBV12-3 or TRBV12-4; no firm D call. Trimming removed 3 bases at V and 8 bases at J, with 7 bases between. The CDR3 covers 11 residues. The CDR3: CASSFHMEAFF. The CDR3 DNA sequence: TGTGCCAGCAGTTTTCACATGGAAGCTTTCTTT.

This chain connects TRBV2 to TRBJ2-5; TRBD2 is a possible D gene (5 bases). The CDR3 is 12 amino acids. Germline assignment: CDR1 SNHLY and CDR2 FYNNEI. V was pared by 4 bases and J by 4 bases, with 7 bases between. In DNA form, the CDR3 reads TGTGCCAGCAGTGGGGCGGGAGAGACCCAGTACTTC. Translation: CASSGAGETQYF.

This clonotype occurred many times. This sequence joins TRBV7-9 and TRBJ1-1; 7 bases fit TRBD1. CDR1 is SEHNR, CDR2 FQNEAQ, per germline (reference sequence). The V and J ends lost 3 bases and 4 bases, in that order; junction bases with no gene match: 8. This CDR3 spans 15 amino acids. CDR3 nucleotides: TGTGCCAGCAGCTTCACAGGGGAGGAGGGCACTGAAGCTTTCTTT. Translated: CASSFTGEEGTEAFF.

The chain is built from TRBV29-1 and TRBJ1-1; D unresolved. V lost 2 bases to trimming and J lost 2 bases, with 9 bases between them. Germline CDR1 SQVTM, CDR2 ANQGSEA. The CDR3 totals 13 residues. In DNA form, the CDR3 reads TGCAGCGTTGAAAAGGCACCAAACACTGAAGCTTTCTTT. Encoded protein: CSVEKAPNTEAFF. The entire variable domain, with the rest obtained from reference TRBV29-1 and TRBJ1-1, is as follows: SAVISQKPSRDICQRGTSLTIQCQVDSQVTMMFWYRQQPGQSLTLIATANQGSEATYESGFVIDKFPISRPNLTFSTLTVSNMSPEDSSIYLCSVEKAPNTEAFFGQGTRLTVV.

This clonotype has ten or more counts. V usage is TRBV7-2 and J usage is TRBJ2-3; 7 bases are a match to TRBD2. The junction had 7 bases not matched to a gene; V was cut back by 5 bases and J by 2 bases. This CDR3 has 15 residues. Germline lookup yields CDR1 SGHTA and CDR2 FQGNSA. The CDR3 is CASSANSGYTDTQYF. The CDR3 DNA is TGTGCCAGCAGCGCCAATAGCGGGTACACAGATACGCAGTATTTT.

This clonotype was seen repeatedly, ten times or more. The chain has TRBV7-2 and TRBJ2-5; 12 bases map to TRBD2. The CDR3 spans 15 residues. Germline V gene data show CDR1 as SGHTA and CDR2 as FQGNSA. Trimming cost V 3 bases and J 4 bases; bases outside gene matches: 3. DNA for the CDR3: TGTGCCAGCAGCTTCCAGACTAGCGGGAGAGAGACCCAGTACTTC. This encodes CASSFQTSGRETQYF.

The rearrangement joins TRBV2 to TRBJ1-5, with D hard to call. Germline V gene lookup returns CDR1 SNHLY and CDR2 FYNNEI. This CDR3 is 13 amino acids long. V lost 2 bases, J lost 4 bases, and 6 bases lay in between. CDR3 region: CASSELRNQPQHF. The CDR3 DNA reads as TGTGCCAGCAGTGAATTACGGAATCAGCCCCAGCATTTT.

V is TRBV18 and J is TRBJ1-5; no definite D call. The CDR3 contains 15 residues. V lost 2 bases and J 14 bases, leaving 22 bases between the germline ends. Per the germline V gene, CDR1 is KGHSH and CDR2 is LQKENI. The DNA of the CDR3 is TGTGCCAGCTCACCAGACGAAGCGGCTCCGGCCGGTAAGCATTTT. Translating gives CASSPDEAAPAGKHF.

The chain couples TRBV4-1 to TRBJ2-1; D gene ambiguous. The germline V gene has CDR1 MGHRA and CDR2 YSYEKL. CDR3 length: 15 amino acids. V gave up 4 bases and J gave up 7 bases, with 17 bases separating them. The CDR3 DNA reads TGCGCCAGCAGCCCTCAGTTCGTAGGCGCGAATGAGCAGTTCTTC. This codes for CASSPQFVGANEQFF.

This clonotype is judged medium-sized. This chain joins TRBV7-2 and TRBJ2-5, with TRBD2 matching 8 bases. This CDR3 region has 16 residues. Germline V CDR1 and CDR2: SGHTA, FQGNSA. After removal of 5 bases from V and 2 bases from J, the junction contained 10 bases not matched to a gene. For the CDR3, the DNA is TGTGCCAGCAGCCGAAGGGGAGCGGGGGCACAAGAGACCCAGTACTTC. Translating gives CASSRRGAGAQETQYF.

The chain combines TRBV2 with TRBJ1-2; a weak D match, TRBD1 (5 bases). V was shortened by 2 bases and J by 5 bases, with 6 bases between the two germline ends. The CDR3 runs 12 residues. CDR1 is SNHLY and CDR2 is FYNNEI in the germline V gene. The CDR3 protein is CASSEQGYGYTF. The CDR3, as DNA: TGTGCCAGCAGTGAACAGGGTTATGGCTACACCTTC.

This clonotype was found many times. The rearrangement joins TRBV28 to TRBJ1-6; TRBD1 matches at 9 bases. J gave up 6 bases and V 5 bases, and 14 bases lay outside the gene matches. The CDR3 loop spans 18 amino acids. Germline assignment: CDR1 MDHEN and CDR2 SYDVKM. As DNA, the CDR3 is TGTGCCAGCAGTCAGACCGGACAGGGGAGGTTTGGTAATTCACCCCTCCACTTT. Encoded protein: CASSQTGQGRFGNSPLHF.

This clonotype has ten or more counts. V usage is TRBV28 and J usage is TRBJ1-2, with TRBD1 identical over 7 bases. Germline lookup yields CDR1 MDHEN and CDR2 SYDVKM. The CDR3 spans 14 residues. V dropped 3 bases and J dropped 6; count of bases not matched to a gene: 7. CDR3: CASSLGQPRNGYTF. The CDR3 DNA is TGTGCCAGCAGTTTGGGACAGCCTAGGAATGGCTACACCTTC.

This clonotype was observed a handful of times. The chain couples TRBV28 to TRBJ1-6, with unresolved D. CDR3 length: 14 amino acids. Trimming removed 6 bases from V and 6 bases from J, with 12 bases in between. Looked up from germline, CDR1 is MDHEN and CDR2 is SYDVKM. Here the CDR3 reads CASRPETSNSPLHF. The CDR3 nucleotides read TGTGCCAGCAGACCAGAGACAAGTAATTCACCCCTCCACTTT. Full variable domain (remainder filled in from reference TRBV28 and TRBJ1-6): DVKVTQSSRYLVKRTGEKVFLECVQDMDHENMFWYRQDPGLGLRLIYFSYDVKMKEKGDIPEGYSVSREKKERFSLILESASTNQTSMYLCASRPETSNSPLHFGNGTRLTVT.

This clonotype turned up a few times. The CDR3 coding sequence is TGCGCCAGCAGCCAAGATCGCGGGACAGGGGCTCAAGAGACCCAGTACTTC. It codes for CASSQDRGTGAQETQYF. This chain links TRBV4-1 with TRBJ2-5; 10 bases align to TRBD1. Germline lookup yields CDR1 MGHRA and CDR2 YSYEKL. Trimming at V came to 0 bases and at J to 2 bases, leaving 6 bases not matched to a gene. This CDR3 spans 17 amino acids.

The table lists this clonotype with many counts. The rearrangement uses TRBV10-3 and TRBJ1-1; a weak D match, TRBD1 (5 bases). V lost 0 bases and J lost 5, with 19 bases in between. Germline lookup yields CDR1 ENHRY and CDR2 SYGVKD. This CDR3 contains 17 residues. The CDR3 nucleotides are TGTGCCATCAGTGAGTCAGAGGGTCAGGGTACTAAGACTGAAGCTTTCTTT. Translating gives CAISESEGQGTKTEAFF.

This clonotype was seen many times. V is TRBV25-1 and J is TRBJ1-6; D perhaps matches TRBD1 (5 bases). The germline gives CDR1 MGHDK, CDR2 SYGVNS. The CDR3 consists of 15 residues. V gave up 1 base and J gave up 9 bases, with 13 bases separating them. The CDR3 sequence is CASSESQGRGSPLHF. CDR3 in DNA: TGTGCCAGCAGTGAATCCCAGGGTCGCGGTTCACCCCTCCACTTT.

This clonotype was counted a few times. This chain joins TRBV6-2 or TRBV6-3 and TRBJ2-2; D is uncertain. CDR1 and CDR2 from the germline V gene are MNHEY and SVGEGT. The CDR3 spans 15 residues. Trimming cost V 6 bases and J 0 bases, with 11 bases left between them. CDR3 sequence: CASSPSWANTGELFF. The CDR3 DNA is TGTGCCAGCAGCCCTAGTTGGGCGAACACCGGGGAGCTGTTTTTT.

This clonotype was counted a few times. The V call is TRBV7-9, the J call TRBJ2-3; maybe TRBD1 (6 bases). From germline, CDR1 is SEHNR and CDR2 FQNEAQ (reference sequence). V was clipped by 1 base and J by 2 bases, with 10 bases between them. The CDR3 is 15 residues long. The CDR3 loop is CASSLGTGTTDTQYF. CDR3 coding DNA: TGTGCCAGCAGCTTAGGAACAGGGACCACAGATACGCAGTATTTT.

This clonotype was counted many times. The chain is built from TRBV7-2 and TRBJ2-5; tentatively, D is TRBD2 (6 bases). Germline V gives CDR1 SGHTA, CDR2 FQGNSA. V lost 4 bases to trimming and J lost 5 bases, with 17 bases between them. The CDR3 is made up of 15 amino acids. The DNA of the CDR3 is TGTGCCAGCAGCTCGCAGGGAGGCAAGGGGGAGACCCAGTACTTC. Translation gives CASSSQGGKGETQYF. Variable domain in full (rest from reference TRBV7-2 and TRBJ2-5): GAGVSQSPSNKVTEKGKDVELRCDPISGHTALYWYRQSLGQGLEFLIYFQGNSAPDKSGLPSDRFSAERTGGSVSTLTIQRTQQEDSAVYLCASSSQGGKGETQYFGPGTRLLVL.

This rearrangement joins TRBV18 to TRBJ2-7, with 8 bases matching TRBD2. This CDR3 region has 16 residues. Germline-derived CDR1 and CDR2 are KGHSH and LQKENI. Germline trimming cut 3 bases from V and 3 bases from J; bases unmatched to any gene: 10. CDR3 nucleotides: TGTGCCAGCTCACCTCAGCTCCGCGGGGGGATCTACGAGCAGTACTTC. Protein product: CASSPQLRGGIYEQYF. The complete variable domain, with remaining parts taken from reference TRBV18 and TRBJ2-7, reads NAGVMQNPRHLVRRRGQEARLRCSPMKGHSHVYWYRQLPEEGLKFMVYLQKENIIDESGMPKERFSAEFPKEGPSILRIQQVVRGDSAAYFCASSPQLRGGIYEQYFGPGTRLTVT.

CDR3 in DNA: TGTGCCAGCAGCCAAGGGCGAAGTAACCAAGAGACCCAGTACTTC. Translation gives CASSQGRSNQETQYF. This sequence joins TRBV3-1 and TRBJ2-5; D gene ambiguous. This CDR3 has 15 amino acids. Trimming took off 1 base at V and 0 bases at J, with 9 bases between the two ends. Germline V gene sequence: CDR1 LGHDT, CDR2 YNNKEL (reference sequence).

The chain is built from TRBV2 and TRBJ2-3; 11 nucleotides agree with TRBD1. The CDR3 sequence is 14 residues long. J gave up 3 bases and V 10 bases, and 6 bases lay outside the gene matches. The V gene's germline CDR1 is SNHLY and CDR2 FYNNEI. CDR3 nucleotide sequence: TGTGCCACCCGTGGGACAGGGGGAACAGATACGCAGTATTTT. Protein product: CATRGTGGTDTQYF.

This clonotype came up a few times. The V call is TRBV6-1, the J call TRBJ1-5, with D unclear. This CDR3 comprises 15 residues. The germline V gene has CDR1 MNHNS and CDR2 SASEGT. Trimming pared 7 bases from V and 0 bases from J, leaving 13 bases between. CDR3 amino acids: CASIATAVSNQPQHF. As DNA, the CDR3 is TGTGCCAGCATTGCCACTGCGGTTAGCAATCAGCCCCAGCATTTT.

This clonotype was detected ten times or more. The CDR3 DNA reads as TGTGCCATCAGTGTCCGGGACGACCCCTCTGGGGCCAACGTCCTGACTTTC. Protein product: CAISVRDDPSGANVLTF. V usage is TRBV10-3 and J usage is TRBJ2-6; D may match TRBD1 or TRBD2 (5 bases each). Germline CDR1 and CDR2: ENHRY and SYGVKD. The CDR3 is 17 amino acids. V was shortened by 4 bases and J by 0 bases, with 13 bases between the two germline ends.